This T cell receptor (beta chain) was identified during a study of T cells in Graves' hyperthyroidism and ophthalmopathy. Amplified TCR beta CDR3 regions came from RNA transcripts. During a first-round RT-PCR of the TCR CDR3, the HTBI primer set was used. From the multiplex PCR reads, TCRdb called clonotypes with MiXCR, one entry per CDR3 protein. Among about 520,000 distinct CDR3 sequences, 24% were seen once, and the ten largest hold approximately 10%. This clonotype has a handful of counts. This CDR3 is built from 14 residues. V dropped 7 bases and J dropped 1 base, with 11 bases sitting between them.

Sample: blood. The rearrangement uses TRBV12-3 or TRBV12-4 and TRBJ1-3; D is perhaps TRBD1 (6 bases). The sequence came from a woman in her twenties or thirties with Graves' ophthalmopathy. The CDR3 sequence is CASNEQGSGNTIYF. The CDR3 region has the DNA TGTGCCAGCAATGAACAGGGTTCTGGAAACACCATATATTTT.